Each of the 27 T cell receptor beta chains below was sequenced from the same sample in a study of T cells in localized non-small cell lung cancer. Only in-frame clones appear in the TCRdb table, and some are missing; sequencing was by immunoSEQ multiplex PCR. The sample includes more than 20,000 clones, roughly 90% of them seen just once. The material sequenced was peripheral blood, taken before any cancer treatment. These receptors all come from a male donor older than 55 with stage I squamous cell lung carcinoma.

The chain recombines TRBV5-6 with TRBJ1-4, with D unclear. Per the germline V gene, CDR1 is SGHDT and CDR2 is YYEEEE. Deletions cut 4 bases from V and 8 bases from J, with 12 bases between. The CDR3 runs to 13 residues. The CDR3 DNA is TGTGCCAGCAGCGTCCGGGTTAACGAAAAACTGTTTTTT. Translated: CASSVRVNEKLFF.

The chain carries TRBV5-1 and TRBJ1-2; D possibly corresponds to TRBD1 (5 bases). CDR1 and CDR2 (germline): SGHRS, YFSETQ. This CDR3 has 14 amino acids. The V end lost 4 bases, the J end lost 1 base, and 11 bases lay between the germline ends. This CDR3 is CASSPGDSNYGYTF. The CDR3 bases are TGCGCCAGCAGCCCAGGAGACAGTAACTATGGCTACACCTTC.

The chain carries TRBV7-2 and TRBJ2-7; D unresolved. The CDR3 covers 14 residues. V was trimmed by 5 bases and J by 1 base, leaving 12 bases between them. The V gene's germline CDR1 is SGHTA and CDR2 FQGNSA. This chain's CDR3 is CASSLRRWSYEQYF. CDR3 bases: TGTGCCAGCAGCCTCCGCCGGTGGTCCTACGAGCAGTACTTC.

In this sample, this clone turned up a few times. J is TRBJ2-1 and V is TRBV5-8; D gene uncertain. The CDR3 sequence is 13 residues long. Per the germline V gene, CDR1 is SGHTS and CDR2 is YDEGEE. V lost 4 bases and J 4 bases, leaving 9 bases between the germline ends. The CDR3 reads CASSLQSYNEQFF. The CDR3 nucleotides read TGTGCCAGCAGCCTACAGTCATACAATGAGCAGTTCTTC.

A single count supports this clone. The chain has TRBV27 and TRBJ2-3; D is unclear. Germline V lookup: CDR1 MNHEY, CDR2 SMNVEV (reference sequence). Trimming cost V 5 bases and J 1 base, with 13 bases left between them. CDR3 length equals 15 residues. The CDR3 nucleotides are TGTGCCAGCAGTCCTACAGCTCACCGCACAGATACGCAGTATTTT. Its protein product is CASSPTAHRTDTQYF.

The chain recombines TRBV5-1 with TRBJ2-3; no firm D call. The V end lost 1 base, the J end lost 6 bases, and 6 bases lay between the germline ends. The CDR3 runs 12 residues. CDR1 SGHRS and CDR2 YFSETQ come from the germline V gene. CDR3 in amino acids: CASSLLLDTQYF. As DNA, the CDR3 is TGCGCCAGCAGCTTGCTTCTGGATACGCAGTATTTT.

The V call is TRBV7-2, the J call TRBJ2-3, with 7 bases aligning to TRBD2. The germline CDR1 and CDR2 sequences are SGHTA and FQGNSA. The CDR3 runs 16 residues. Trimming cost V 6 bases and J 0 bases; bases outside gene matches: 9. CDR3 coding DNA: TGTGCCAGCAGTTCCCCGGGGCGGGGGAGCACAGATACGCAGTATTTT. This gives the protein CASSSPGRGSTDTQYF.

J is TRBJ1-4 and V is TRBV5-8, with D perhaps TRBD1 (5 bases). The germline gives CDR1 SGHTS, CDR2 YDEGEE. V lost 4 bases and J 1 base, leaving 23 bases between the germline ends. CDR3 length: 19 residues. CDR3 nucleotide sequence: TGTGCCAGCAGCCCCGCGGCCGGGACGCGGATTGGAACTAATGAAAAACTGTTTTTT. Translation gives CASSPAAGTRIGTNEKLFF.

The V gene is TRBV5-1, the J gene TRBJ1-3, with D unresolved. Trimming stripped 2 bases from V and 1 base from J, with 7 bases between. The CDR3 spans 14 residues. Germline-derived CDR1 and CDR2 are SGHRS and YFSETQ. The CDR3 coding sequence is TGCGCCAGCAGCTTTCTGGGGTCTGGAAACACCATATATTTT. This translates into CASSFLGSGNTIYF.

This clone was seen a few times. The V gene is TRBV7-8, the J gene TRBJ2-3; 14 bases are shared with TRBD2. Germline values: CDR1 SGHVS, CDR2 FQNEAQ. The V segment lost 8 bases and the J segment 2 bases; nucleotides outside the gene matches: 15. This CDR3 has 19 residues. The CDR3 is CASGTSGGPISGLTDTQYF. In nucleotides, the CDR3 is TGTGCCAGCGGGACTAGCGGGGGACCTATTTCGGGCCTCACAGATACGCAGTATTTT.

The rearrangement joins TRBV30 to TRBJ2-5; no reliable D call. Germline V gene sequence: CDR1 GTSNPN, CDR2 SVGIG (reference sequence). V lost 3 bases and J 4 bases, leaving 9 bases between the germline ends. There are 12 residues in the CDR3. CDR3 loop: CAWRGNRETQYF. The CDR3 nucleotides are TGTGCCTGGAGGGGGAACCGAGAGACCCAGTACTTC.

The chain is built from TRBV7-2 and TRBJ1-2; maybe TRBD1 (6 bases). This CDR3 spans 15 amino acids. V was clipped by 1 base and J by 6 bases, with 15 bases between them. Germline V gives CDR1 SGHTA, CDR2 FQGNSA. In DNA, the CDR3 is TGTGCCAGCAGCTTAGAAGGGGGGGCCTTTGATGGCTACACCTTC. Its translation: CASSLEGGAFDGYTF.

The chain couples TRBV25-1 to TRBJ2-1; TRBD2 might be the D (6 bases). The CDR3 has 16 amino acids. Germline assignment: CDR1 MGHDK and CDR2 SYGVNS. The germline V and J ends were trimmed by 0 bases and 5 bases, with 14 bases remaining between them. In nucleotides, the CDR3 is TGTGCCAGCAGTGAATATGGAGGGAAGGCTAACAATGAGCAGTTCTTC. Translated, it gives CASSEYGGKANNEQFF.

The table lists this clone with a count of one. The chain carries TRBV5-6 and TRBJ2-1; D might be TRBD1 (6 bases). The CDR3 is 15 amino acids. V was shortened by 7 bases and J by 1 base, with 15 bases between the two germline ends. Germline values: CDR1 SGHDT, CDR2 YYEEEE. The CDR3 nucleotides read TGTGCCAGCGGGCAGGATAGGGGGTCCTACAATGAGCAGTTCTTC. Amino acids: CASGQDRGSYNEQFF.

The V and J genes are TRBV5-1 and TRBJ2-7; D gene uncertain. CDR1 and CDR2 (germline): SGHRS, YFSETQ. This CDR3 spans 15 amino acids. With 0 bases removed from V and 0 bases from J, the gap between germline ends came to 10 bases. The CDR3 nucleotides read TGCGCCAGCAGCTTGGGTCAGACGGGCTCCTACGAGCAGTACTTC. Its translation is CASSLGQTGSYEQYF.

CDR3 nucleotide sequence: TGTGCCAGCAGCTTCTACATAGCGGGTGGAAACACCATATATTTT. Translating gives CASSFYIAGGNTIYF. The J gene is TRBJ1-3, the V gene TRBV5-6; D gene ambiguous. Looked up from germline, CDR1 is SGHDT and CDR2 is YYEEEE. This CDR3 is built from 15 residues. Trimming took off 2 bases at V and 3 bases at J, with 12 bases between the two ends.

The chain joins TRBV18 to TRBJ2-1, with 10 bases fitting TRBD1. Losses at the gene ends were 6 bases for V and 4 bases for J; bases not matched to a gene: 12. This CDR3 spans 17 amino acids. From germline, CDR1 is KGHSH and CDR2 LQKENI. In DNA, the CDR3 is TGTGCCAGCTCCCCCCCGACCGGGACAGGGGCTTACAATGAGCAGTTCTTC. It yields the protein CASSPPTGTGAYNEQFF.

The chain's CDR3 is CASSSHLGQFRNTIYF. CDR3 nucleotides: TGTGCCAGCAGTTCCCACCTTGGACAGTTTAGAAACACCATATATTTT. This chain connects TRBV6-5 to TRBJ1-3; D might be TRBD1 (6 bases). Deletions cut 4 bases from V and 5 bases from J, with 18 bases between. CDR1 is MNHEY and CDR2 is SVGAGI in the germline V gene. The CDR3 spans 16 residues.

The chain carries TRBV27 and TRBJ2-1; TRBD2 aligns across 8 bases. CDR3 size: 17 residues. Germline CDR1 is MNHEY and CDR2 is SMNVEV (reference sequence). The ends lost 2 bases at V and 5 bases at J; junction bases unmatched: 11. The CDR3 region has the DNA TGTGCCAGCAGTTTAGCAGCGGGGGTCTCCCCAAACAATGAGCAGTTCTTC. Encoded protein: CASSLAAGVSPNNEQFF.

The rearrangement joins TRBV4-1 to TRBJ1-5, with D unresolved. Germline V gives CDR1 MGHRA, CDR2 YSYEKL. Trimming removed 3 bases from V and 1 base from J, with 10 bases in between. The CDR3 covers 15 residues. The CDR3 DNA reads TGCGCCAGCAGCCATACGGGTATGAGCAATCAGCCCCAGCATTTT. As protein: CASSHTGMSNQPQHF.

The chain joins TRBV6-4 to TRBJ2-2; 7 bases fit TRBD1. V trimming: 5 bases; J trimming: 4 bases; junction bases outside the gene matches: 4. CDR3 length: 14 amino acids. Germline loops: CDR1 MRHNA, CDR2 SNTAGT. In DNA, the CDR3 is TGTGCCAGCAGTTTGACAGGGTTCACCGGGGAGCTGTTTTTT. As protein: CASSLTGFTGELFF.

This clone was observed a few times. The CDR3 protein is CASSPDAEQPQHF. For the CDR3, the DNA is TGTGCCAGCTCGCCGGACGCGGAGCAGCCCCAGCATTTT. The V gene is TRBV18, the J gene TRBJ1-5; unclear D gene. The CDR3 is 13 amino acids. Trimming took 6 bases from V and 7 from J, leaving 13 bases between them. Per germline, CDR1 KGHSH and CDR2 LQKENI.

This clone was counted between two and nine times. DNA of the CDR3: TGTGCCAGCAGCTTAACCGGGTATAATTCACCCCTCCACTTT. It specifies CASSLTGYNSPLHF. This chain joins TRBV7-3 and TRBJ1-6; D remains unclear. Germline assignment: CDR1 SGHTA and CDR2 FQGTGA. Trimming shortened V by 0 bases and J by 4 bases, and 4 bases separated the two germline ends. This CDR3 contains 14 residues.

This clone was picked up one time. The chain combines TRBV14 with TRBJ1-3; the match to TRBD1 covers 7 bases. CDR3 length: 15 amino acids. V was clipped by 2 bases and J by 6 bases; unmatched bases: 7. Germline CDR1 and CDR2: SGHDN and FVKESK. The CDR3, as DNA: TGTGCCAGCAGCCAATTTTCGGGACAGCTAAACACCATATATTTT. It translates to CASSQFSGQLNTIYF. The entire variable domain, with the rest obtained from reference TRBV14 and TRBJ1-3, is as follows: EAGVTQFPSHSVIEKGQTVTLRCDPISGHDNLYWYRRVMGKEIKFLLHFVKESKQDESGMPNNRFLAERTGGTYSTLKVQPAELEDSGVYFCASSQFSGQLNTIYFGEGSWLTVV.

J is TRBJ1-2 and V is TRBV5-6; 7 bases match TRBD1. The V gene's germline CDR1 is SGHDT and CDR2 YYEEEE. This CDR3 comprises 15 residues. Losses at the gene ends were 3 bases for V and 7 bases for J; bases not matched to a gene: 12. In DNA, the CDR3 is TGTGCCAGCAGCTACAAGGGAAAAGGGGGCCCTGGCTACACCTTC. Its translation is CASSYKGKGGPGYTF.

This clone was detected only once. This sequence joins TRBV11-1 and TRBJ2-1, with D possibly being TRBD2 (6 bases). Germline assignment: CDR1 SGHAT and CDR2 FQDESV (reference sequence). There are 11 residues in the CDR3. V lost 3 bases to trimming and J lost 9 bases, with 6 bases between them. CDR3 sequence reads: CASSLGGEQFF. Written as DNA, the CDR3 is TGTGCCAGCAGCTTGGGGGGTGAGCAGTTCTTC.

J is TRBJ2-7 and V is TRBV7-3; TRBD1 aligns across 9 bases. The germline gives CDR1 SGHTA, CDR2 FQGTGA. Losses at the gene ends were 5 bases for V and 6 bases for J; bases not matched to a gene: 8. CDR3 size: 14 residues. The CDR3: CASSPLQGATEQYF. CDR3 DNA: TGTGCCAGCAGCCCCCTACAGGGGGCAACCGAGCAGTACTTC.